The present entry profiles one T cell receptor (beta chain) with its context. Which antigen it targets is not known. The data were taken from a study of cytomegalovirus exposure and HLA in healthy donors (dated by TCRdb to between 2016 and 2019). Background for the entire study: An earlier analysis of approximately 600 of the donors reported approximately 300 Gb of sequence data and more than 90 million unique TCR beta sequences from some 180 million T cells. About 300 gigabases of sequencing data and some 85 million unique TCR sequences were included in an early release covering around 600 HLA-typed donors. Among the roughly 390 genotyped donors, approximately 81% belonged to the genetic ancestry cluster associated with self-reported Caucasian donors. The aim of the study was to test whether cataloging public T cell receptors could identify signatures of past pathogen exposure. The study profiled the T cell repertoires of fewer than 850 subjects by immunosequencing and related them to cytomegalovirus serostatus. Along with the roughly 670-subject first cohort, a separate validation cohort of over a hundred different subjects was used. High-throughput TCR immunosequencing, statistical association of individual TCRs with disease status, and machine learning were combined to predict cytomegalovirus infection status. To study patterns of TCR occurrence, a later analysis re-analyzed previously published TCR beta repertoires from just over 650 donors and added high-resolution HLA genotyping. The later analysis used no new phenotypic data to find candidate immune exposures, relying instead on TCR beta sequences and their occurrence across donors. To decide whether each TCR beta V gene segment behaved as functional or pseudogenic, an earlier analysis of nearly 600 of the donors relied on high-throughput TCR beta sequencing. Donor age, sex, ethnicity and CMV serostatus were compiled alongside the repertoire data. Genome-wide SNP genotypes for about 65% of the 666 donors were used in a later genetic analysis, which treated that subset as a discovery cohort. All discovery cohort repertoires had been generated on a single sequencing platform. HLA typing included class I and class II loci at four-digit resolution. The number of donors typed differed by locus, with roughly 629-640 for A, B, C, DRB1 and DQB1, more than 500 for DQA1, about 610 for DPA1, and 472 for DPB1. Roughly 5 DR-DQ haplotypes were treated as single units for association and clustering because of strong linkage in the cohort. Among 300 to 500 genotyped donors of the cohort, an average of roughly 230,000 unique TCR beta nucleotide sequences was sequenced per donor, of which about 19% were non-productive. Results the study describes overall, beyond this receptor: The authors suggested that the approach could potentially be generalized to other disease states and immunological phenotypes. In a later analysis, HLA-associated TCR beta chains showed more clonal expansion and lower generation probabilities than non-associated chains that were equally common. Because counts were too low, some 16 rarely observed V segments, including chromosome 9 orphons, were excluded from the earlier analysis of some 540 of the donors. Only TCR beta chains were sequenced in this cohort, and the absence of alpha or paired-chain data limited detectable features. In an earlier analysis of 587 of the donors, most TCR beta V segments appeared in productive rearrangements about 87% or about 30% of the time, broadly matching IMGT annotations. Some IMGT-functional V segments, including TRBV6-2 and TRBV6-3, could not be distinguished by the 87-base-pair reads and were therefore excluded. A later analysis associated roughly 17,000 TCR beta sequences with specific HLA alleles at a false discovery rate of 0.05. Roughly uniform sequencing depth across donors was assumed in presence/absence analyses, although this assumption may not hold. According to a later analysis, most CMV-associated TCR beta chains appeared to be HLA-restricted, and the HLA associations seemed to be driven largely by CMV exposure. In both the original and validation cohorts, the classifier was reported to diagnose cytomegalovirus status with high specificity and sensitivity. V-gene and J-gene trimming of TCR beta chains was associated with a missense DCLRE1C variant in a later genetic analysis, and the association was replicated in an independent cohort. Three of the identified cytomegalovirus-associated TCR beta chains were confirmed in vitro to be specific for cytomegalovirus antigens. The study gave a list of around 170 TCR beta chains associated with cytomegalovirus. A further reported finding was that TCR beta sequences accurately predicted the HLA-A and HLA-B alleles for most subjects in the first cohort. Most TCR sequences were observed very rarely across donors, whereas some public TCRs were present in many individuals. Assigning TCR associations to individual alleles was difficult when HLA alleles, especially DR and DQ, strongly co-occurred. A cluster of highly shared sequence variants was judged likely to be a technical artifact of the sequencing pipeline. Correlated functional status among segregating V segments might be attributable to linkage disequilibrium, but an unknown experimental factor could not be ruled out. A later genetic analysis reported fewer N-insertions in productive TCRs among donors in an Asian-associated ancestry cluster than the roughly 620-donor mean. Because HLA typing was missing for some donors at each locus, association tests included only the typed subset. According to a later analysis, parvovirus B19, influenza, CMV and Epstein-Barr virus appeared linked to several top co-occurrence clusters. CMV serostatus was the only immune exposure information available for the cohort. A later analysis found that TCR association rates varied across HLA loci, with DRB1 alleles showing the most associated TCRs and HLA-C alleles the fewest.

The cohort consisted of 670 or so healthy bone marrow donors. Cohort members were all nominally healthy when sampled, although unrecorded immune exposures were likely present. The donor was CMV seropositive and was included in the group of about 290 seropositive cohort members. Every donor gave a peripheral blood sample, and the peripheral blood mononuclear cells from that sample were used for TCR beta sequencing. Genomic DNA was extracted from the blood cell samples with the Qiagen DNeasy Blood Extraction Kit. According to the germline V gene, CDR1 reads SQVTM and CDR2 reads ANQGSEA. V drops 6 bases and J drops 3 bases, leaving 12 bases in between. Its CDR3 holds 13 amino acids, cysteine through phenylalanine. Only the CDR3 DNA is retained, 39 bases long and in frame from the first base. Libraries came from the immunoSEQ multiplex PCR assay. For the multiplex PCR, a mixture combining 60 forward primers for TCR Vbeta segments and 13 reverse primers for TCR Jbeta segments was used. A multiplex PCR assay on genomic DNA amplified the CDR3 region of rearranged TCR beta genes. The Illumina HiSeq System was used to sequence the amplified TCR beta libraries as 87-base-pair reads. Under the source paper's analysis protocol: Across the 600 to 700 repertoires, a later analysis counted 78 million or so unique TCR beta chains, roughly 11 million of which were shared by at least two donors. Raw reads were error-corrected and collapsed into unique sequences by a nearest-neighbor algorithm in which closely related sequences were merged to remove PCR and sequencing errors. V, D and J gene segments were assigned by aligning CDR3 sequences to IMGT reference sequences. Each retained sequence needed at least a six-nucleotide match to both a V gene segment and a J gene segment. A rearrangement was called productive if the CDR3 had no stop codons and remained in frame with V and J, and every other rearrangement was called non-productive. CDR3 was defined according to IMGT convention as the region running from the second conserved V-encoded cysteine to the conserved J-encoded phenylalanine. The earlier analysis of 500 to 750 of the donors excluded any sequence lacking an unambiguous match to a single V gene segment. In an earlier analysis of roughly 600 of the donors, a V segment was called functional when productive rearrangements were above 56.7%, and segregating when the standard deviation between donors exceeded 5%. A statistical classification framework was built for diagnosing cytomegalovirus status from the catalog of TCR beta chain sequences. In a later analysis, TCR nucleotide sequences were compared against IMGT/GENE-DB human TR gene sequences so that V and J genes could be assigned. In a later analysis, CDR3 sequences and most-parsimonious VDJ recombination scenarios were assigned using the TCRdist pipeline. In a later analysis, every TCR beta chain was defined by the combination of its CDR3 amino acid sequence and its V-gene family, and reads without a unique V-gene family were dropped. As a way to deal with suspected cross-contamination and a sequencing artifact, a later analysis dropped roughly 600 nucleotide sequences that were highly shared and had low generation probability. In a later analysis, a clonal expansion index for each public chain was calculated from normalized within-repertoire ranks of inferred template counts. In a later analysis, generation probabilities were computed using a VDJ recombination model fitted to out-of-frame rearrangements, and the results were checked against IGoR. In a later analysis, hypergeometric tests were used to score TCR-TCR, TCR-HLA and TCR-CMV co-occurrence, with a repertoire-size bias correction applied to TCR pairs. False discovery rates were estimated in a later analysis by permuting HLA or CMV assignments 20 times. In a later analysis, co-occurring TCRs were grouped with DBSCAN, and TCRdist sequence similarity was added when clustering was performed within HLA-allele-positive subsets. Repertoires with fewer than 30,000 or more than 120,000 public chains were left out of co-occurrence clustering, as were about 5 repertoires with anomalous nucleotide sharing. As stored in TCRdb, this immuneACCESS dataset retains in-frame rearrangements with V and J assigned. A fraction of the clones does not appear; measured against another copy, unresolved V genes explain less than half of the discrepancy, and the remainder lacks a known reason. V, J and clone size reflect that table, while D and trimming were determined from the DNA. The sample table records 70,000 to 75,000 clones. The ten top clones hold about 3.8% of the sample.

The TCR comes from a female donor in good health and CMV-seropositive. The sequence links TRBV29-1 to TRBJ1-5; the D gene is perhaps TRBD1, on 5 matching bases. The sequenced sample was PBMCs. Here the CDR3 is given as CSVRGTDNQPQHF. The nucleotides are TGCAGCGTCCGCGGGACGGACAATCAGCCCCAGCATTTT.